Below, one T cell receptor beta chain is given with its context. Its antigen is currently unknown. The CDR3 is 15 residues long. The V and J ends lost 8 bases and 5 bases respectively, with 19 bases between them. Germline V CDR1 and CDR2: ENHRY, SYGVKD. The data derive from a study of beta chain features in type 1 diabetes. Study conclusions and caveats: Any PCR bias toward short templates would affect both groups alike. TCRB CDR3s were moderately but significantly shorter in Type 1 diabetes patients in all four CD4+ subsets.

Investigators reverse transcribed all isolated RNA, so they sequenced expressed TCRB transcripts. The data were produced by immunoSEQ multiplex PCR, yet TCRdb's version contains in-frame clones alone and is incomplete. In the table there are 450,000 or so clones, approximately 10% of which are singletons. The V call is TRBV10-3, the J call TRBJ1-5; TRBD1 is a possible D gene (5 bases). The origin of this receptor is a woman aged 18-29 years in good health. The sequencing input was naive CD4+ T cells from blood. The CDR3 protein is CAIGTLGEVHQPQHF. The CDR3 nucleotides are TGTGCCATCGGGACCCTCGGGGAAGTTCATCAGCCCCAGCATTTT.